Listed below are T cell receptor beta chains from one sample, sequenced in a study of OX40 agonist ivuxolimab in advanced cancers. Sequencing used immunoSEQ multiplex PCR; TCRdb keeps in-frame clones, though not all of them. Of 75,000 to 95,000 clones in the sample, roughly 91% were seen once. Material: CD4+ or CD8+ T cells sorted from blood, obtained in a trial of the OX40 agonist ivuxolimab. The receptors stem from an adult with an advanced solid tumor such as melanoma, head and neck, liver or kidney cancer. Each CDR3 is given with its conserved first and last residue. Each record gives: V gene, clone size, CDR3 protein. Expanded clones are given a class, and other clones once, few, many or no size at all.

TRBV28 | once | CASSTSSASSYNEQFF
TRBV18 | - | CASSPYAVNEQFF
TRBV18 | once | CASSPAGQAADTQYF
TRBV5-1 | once | CASTEGRPTDTQYF
TRBV30 | - | CAWSTTGVPNTEAFF
TRBV7-8 | - | CASSKSGGRNTGELFF
TRBV18 | - | CASSPAQGETQYF
TRBV2 | - | CASSEAGFRETQYF
TRBV28 | - | CASSLRGVTGELFF
TRBV7-2 | - | CASSFLFEISEQYF
TRBV14 | - | CASSQFTVNEKLFF
TRBV7-6 | - | CASSSARDRGAALHF
TRBV7-2 | - | CASSLTAGGEWIQYF
TRBV28 | once | CASSLTGGISNTGELFF
TRBV27 | - | CASSRTGDPGNTIYF
TRBV27 | - | CASSFFLGSIYEQYF
TRBV30 | - | CAWRFLPSGAQYF
TRBV28 | few | CASNGWGNQPQHF
TRBV5-1 | - | CASSSGESNQPQHF
TRBV7-9 | - | CASSFGDIEKLFF
TRBV28 | - | CASTGSLYGYTF
TRBV28 | - | CASSSGTSGRVYEQYF
TRBV4-3 | - | CASSQDYVYNEQFF
TRBV19 | - | CASSRQTGVINTQYF
TRBV9 | - | CASSVVAGGSYNEQFF
TRBV6-5 | - | CASSYLYLGTEAFF
TRBV19 | - | CASSERGFQETQYF
TRBV5-1 | - | CASSPLQGNYGYTF
TRBV27 | - | CASSSGTRSLSYEQYF
TRBV2 | - | CASRYTGRYYGYTF
TRBV11-3 | - | CASIKGLADRGGELFF
TRBV28 | - | CASSFSSGTDSGNTIYF
TRBV18 | once | CASSPRQGTGHSTDTQYF
TRBV28 | - | CASSDAPGQGPNEQFF
TRBV2 | - | CASSQTPAGDTQYF
TRBV11-1 | - | CASSPGVGGEAFF
TRBV5-1 | once | CASSSMGLAGALSEQFF
TRBV2 | - | CASSERGTDYNEQFF
TRBV11-2 | - | CASRRDSETQYF
TRBV27 | - | CASSPLGQGFSHQHF
TRBV28 | - | CASSLSTQGGLMDEQFF
TRBV7-8 | - | CASSLRRDGGPNTGELFF
TRBV5-1 | - | CASSAAGWGPQYF
TRBV7-9 | - | CASRPSGSNEQFF
TRBV30 | - | CAWSEASKEYF
TRBV28 | - | CASSLYRDRARGYTF
TRBV5-1 | - | CASSLGTSGRGEQYF
TRBV11-2 | once | CASSLGTSYEQYF
TRBV28 | - | CASTGTNEKLFF
TRBV2 | - | CASSGQTGWQPQHF
TRBV6-5 | - | CASSYDRGRETQYF
TRBV9 | - | CASSVEASGQETQYF
TRBV10-1 | - | CASGTGNEQYF